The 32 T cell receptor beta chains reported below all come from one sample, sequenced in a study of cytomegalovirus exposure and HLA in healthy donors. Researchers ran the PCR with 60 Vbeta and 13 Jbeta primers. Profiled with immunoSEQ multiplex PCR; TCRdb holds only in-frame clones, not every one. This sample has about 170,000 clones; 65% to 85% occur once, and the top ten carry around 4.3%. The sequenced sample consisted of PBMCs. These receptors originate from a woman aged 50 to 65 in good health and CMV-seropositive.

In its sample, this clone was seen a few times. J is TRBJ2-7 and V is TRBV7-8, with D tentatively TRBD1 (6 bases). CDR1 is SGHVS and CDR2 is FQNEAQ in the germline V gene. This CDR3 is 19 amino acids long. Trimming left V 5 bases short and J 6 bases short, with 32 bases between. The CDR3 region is CASSQPGQPSSVHRLEQYF. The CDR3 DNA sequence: TGTGCCAGCAGCCAACCGGGACAACCCTCCTCTGTACATCGCCTCGAGCAGTACTTC.

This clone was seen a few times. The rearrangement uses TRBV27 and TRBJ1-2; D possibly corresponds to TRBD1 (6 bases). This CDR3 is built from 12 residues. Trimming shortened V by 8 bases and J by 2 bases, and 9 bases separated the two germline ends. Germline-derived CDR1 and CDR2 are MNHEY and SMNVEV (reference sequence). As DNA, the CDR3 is TGTGCCAGCGATGACAGGAACTATGGCTACACCTTC. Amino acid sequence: CASDDRNYGYTF.

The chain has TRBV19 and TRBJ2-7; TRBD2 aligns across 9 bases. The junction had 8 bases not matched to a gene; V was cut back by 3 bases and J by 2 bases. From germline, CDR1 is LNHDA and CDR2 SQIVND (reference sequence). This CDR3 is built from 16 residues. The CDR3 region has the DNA TGTGCCAGTAGTATTGGCCTAGCGGGGAAACCCTACGAGCAGTACTTC. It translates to CASSIGLAGKPYEQYF.

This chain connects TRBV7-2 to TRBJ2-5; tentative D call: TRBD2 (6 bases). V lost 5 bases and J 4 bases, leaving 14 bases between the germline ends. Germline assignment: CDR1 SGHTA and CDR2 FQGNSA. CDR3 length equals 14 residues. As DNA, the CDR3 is TGTGCCAGCAGCCCAGGGTGGGGAGGAGAGACCCAGTACTTC. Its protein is CASSPGWGGETQYF.

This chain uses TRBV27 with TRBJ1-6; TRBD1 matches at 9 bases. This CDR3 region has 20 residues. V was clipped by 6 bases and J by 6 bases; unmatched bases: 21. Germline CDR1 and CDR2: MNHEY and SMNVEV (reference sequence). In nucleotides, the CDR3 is TGTGCCAGCAGCTCCAGTTCGGGCAAGGGGGTGACAGGGGGTAATTCACCCCTCCACTTT. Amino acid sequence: CASSSSSGKGVTGGNSPLHF.

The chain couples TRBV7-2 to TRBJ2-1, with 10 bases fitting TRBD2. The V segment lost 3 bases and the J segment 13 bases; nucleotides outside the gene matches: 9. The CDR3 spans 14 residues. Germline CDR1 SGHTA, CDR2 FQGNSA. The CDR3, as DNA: TGTGCCAGCAGCTTCCTCACTAGCGGGAACCTACAGTTCTTC. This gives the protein CASSFLTSGNLQFF.

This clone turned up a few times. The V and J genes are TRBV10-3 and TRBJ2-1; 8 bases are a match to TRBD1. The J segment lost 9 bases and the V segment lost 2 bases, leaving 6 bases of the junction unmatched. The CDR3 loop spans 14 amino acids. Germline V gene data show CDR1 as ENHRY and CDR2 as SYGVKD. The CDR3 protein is CAISEGGQVGEQFF. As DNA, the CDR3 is TGTGCCATCAGTGAGGGGGGACAGGTGGGTGAGCAGTTCTTC.

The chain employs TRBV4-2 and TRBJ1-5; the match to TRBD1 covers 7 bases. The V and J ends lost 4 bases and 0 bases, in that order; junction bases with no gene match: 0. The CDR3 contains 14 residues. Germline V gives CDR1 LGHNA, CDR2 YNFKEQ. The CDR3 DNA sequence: TGTGCCAGCAGCCCAGGGGGTAGCAATCAGCCCCAGCATTTT. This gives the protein CASSPGGSNQPQHF.

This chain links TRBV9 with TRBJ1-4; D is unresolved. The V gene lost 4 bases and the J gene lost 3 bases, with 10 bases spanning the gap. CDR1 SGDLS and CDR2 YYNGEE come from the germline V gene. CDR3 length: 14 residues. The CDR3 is CASSPRGANEKLFF. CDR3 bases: TGTGCCAGCAGCCCCAGAGGAGCTAATGAAAAACTGTTTTTT.

CDR3 DNA: TGTGCCAGTAGCCCCGGACAGGGGCAAGGCTACGAGCAGTACTTC. Its translation: CASSPGQGQGYEQYF. This chain joins TRBV19 and TRBJ2-7; 9 nucleotides match TRBD1. The CDR3 spans 15 residues. J gave up 3 bases and V 6 bases, and 9 bases lay outside the gene matches. Germline lookup yields CDR1 LNHDA and CDR2 SQIVND (reference sequence).

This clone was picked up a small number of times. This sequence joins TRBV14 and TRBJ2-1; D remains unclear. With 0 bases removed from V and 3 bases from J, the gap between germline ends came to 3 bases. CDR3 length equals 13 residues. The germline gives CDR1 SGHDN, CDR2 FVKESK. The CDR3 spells CASSQDVYNEQFF. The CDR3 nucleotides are TGTGCCAGCAGCCAAGACGTCTACAATGAGCAGTTCTTC.

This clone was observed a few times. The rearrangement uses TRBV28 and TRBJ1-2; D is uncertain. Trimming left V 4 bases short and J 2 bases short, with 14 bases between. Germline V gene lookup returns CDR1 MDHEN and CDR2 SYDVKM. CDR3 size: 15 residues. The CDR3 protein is CASSSPTGGNYGYTF. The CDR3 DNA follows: TGTGCCAGCAGTTCCCCGACCGGAGGGAACTATGGCTACACCTTC.

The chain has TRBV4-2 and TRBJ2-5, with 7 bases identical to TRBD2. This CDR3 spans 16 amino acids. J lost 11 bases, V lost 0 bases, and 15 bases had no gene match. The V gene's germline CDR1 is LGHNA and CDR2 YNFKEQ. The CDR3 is CASSQDGGDSVWEQYF. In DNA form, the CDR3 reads TGTGCCAGCAGCCAAGATGGGGGGGACTCAGTGTGGGAGCAGTACTTC.

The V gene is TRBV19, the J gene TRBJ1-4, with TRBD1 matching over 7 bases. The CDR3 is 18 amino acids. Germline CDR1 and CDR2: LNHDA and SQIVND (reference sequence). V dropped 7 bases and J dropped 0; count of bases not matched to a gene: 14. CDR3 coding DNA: TGTGCCAGTACTACACAGGGGAGGTTCAGCGCAACTAATGAAAAACTGTTTTTT. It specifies CASTTQGRFSATNEKLFF.

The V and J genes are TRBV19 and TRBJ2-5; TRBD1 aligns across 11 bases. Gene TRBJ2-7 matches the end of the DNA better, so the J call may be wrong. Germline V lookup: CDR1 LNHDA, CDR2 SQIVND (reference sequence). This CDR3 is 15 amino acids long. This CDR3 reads CASSMGQGGLGEQYF. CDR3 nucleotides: TGTGCCAGTAGTATGGGACAGGGGGGATTAGGCGAGCAGTACTTC.

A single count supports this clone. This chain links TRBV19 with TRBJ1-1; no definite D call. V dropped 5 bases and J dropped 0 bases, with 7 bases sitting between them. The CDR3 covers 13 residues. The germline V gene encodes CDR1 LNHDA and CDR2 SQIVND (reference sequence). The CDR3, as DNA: TGTGCCAGTAGTCCCCACATGAACACTGAAGCTTTCTTT. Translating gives CASSPHMNTEAFF.

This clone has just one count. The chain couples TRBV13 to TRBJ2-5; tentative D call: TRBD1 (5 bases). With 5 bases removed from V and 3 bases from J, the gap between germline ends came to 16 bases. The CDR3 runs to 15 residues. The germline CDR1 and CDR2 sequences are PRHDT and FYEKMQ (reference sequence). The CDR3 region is CASSPRGAYKETQYF. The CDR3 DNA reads TGTGCCAGCAGCCCGCGTGGGGCGTATAAAGAGACCCAGTACTTC.

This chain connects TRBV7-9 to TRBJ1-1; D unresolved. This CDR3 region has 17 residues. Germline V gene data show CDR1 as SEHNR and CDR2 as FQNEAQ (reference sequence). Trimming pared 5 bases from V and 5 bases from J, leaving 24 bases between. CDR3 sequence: CASSQFSGAYGGTEAFF. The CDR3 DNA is TGTGCCAGCAGCCAATTCTCAGGAGCGTATGGAGGAACTGAAGCTTTCTTT.

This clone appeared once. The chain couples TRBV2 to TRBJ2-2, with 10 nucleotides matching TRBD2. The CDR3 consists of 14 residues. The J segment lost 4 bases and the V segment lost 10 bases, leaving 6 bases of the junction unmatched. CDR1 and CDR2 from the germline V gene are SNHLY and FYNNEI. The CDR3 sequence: CATGTSDGTGELFF. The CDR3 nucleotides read TGTGCCACCGGGACTAGCGATGGCACCGGGGAGCTGTTTTTT.

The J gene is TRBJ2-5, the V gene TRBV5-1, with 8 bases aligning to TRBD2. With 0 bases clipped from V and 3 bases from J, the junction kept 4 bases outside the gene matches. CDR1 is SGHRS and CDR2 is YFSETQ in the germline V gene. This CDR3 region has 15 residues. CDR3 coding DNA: TGCGCCAGCAGCTTGGATAGCGGGGTAGAAGAGACCCAGTACTTC. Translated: CASSLDSGVEETQYF.

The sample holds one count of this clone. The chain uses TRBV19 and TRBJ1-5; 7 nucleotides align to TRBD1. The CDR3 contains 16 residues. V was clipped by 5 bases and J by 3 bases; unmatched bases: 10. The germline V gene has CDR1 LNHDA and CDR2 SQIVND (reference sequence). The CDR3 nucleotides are TGTGCCAGTAGTCTTCGACAGGGAGGTGACAATCAGCCCCAGCATTTT. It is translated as CASSLRQGGDNQPQHF.

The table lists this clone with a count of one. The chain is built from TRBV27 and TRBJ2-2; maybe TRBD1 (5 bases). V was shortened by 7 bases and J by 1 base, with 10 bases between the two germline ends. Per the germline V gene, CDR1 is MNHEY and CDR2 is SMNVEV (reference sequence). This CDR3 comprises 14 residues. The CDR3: CASNARVNTGELFF. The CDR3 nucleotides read TGTGCCAGCAATGCCAGGGTGAACACCGGGGAGCTGTTTTTT.

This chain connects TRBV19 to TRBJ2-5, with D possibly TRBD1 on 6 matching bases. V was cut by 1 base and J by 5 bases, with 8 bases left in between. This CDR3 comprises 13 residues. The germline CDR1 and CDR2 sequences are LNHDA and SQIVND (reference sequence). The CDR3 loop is CASSIVGGETQYF. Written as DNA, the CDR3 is TGTGCCAGTAGTATAGTTGGGGGCGAGACCCAGTACTTC.

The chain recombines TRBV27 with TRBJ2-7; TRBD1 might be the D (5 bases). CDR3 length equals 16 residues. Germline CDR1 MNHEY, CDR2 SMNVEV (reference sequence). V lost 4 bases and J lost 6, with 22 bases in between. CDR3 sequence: CASSSPFRVRRGEQYF. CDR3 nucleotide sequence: TGTGCCAGCAGTTCCCCCTTCAGGGTACGAAGGGGCGAGCAGTACTTC.

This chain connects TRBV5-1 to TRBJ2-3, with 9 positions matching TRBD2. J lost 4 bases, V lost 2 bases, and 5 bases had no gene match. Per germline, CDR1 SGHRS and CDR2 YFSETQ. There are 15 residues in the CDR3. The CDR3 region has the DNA TGCGCCAGCAGCTTCTCTAGCGGGGACGCAGATACGCAGTATTTT. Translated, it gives CASSFSSGDADTQYF.

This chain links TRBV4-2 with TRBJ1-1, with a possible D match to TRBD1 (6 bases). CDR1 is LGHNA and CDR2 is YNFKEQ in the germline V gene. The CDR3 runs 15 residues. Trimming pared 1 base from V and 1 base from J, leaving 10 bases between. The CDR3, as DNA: TGTGCCAGCAGCCAAGGACAGGTGTCGAACACTGAAGCTTTCTTT. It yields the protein CASSQGQVSNTEAFF.

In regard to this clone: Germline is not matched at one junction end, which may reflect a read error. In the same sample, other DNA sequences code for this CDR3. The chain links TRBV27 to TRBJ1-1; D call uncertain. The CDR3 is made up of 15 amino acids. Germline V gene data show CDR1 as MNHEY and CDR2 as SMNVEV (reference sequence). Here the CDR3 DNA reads TGTGCCAGCAGTTTATCGAGCGGGAGGAACACTGAAGCCTTCTTT. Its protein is CASSLSSGRNTEAFF.

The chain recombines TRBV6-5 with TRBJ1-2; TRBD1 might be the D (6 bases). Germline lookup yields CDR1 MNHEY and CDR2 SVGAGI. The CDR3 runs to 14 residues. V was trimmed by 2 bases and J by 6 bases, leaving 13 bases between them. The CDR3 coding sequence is TGTGCCAGCAGTTACCGACAGGTTTACGATGGCTACACCTTC. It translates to CASSYRQVYDGYTF.

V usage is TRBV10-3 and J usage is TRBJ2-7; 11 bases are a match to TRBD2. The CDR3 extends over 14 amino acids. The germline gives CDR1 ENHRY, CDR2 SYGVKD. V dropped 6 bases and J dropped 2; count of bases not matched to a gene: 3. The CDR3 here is CAISRLAGTYEQYF. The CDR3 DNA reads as TGTGCCATCAGCCGACTAGCGGGAACCTACGAGCAGTACTTC.

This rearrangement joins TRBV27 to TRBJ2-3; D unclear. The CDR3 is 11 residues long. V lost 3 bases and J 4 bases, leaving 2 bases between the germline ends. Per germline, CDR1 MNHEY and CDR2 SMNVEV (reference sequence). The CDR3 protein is CASSFADTQYF. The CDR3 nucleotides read TGTGCCAGCAGTTTCGCAGATACGCAGTATTTT.

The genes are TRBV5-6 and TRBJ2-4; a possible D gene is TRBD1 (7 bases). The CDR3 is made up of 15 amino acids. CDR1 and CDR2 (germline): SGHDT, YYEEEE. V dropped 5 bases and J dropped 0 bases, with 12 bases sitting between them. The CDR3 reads CASSAGGLAKNIQYF. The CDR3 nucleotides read TGTGCCAGCAGTGCAGGGGGACTAGCCAAAAACATTCAGTACTTC. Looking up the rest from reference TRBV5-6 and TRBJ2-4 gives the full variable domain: DAGVTQSPTHLIKTRGQQVTLRCSPKSGHDTVSWYQQALGQGPQFIFQYYEEEERQRGNFPDRFSGHQFPNYSSELNVNALLLGDSALYLCASSAGGLAKNIQYFGAGTRLSVL.

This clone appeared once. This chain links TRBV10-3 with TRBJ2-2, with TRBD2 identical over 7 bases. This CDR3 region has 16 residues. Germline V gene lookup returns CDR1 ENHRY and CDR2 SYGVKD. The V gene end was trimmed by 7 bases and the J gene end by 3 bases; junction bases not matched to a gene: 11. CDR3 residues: CAIKRGRSRDTGELFF. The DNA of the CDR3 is TGTGCCATCAAGCGGGGACGGAGTCGGGACACCGGGGAGCTGTTTTTT.